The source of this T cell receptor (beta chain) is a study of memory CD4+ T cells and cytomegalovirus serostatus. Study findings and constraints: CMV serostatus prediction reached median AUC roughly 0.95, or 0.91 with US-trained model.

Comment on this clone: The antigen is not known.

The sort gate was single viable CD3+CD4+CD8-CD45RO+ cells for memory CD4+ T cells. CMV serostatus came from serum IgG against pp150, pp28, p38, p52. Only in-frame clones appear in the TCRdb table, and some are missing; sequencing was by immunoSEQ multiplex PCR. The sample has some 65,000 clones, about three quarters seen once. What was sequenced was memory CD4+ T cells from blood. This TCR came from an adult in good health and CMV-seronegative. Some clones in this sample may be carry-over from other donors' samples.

The chain's CDR3 is CATSRPKGGLLNTEAFF. The DNA for the CDR3 is TGTGCCACCAGCAGGCCGAAGGGAGGACTACTGAACACTGAAGCTTTCTTT. This chain uses TRBV15 with TRBJ1-1; D gene unclear. The CDR3 loop spans 17 amino acids. The germline CDR1 and CDR2 sequences are LNHNV and YYDKDF (reference sequence). The V gene lost 3 bases and the J gene lost 0 bases, with 17 bases spanning the gap.